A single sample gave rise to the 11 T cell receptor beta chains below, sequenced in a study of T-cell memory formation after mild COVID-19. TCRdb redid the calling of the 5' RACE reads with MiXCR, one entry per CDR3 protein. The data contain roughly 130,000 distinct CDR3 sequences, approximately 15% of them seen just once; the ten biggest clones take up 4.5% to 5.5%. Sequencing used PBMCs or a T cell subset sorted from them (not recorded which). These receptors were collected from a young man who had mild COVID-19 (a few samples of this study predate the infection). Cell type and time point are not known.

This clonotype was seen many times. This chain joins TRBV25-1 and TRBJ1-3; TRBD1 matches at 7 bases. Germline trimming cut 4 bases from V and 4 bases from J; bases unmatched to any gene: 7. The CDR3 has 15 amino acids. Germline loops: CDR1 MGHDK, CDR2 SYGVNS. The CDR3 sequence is CASSGTRDRGNTIYF. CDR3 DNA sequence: TGTGCCAGCAGTGGCACCCGGGACAGAGGAAACACCATATATTTT.

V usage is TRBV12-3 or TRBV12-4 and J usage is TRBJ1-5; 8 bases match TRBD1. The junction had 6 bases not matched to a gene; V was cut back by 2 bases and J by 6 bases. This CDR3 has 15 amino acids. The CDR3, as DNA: TGTGCCAGCAGTTTACAGGGGGCGCGGAGTCAGCCCCAGCATTTT. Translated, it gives CASSLQGARSQPQHF.

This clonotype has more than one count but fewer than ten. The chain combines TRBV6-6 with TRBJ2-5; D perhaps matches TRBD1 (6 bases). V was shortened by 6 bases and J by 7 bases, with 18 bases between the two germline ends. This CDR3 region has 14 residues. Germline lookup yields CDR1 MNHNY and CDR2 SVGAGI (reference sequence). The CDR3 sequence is CASRPRQVVWTQYF. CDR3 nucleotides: TGTGCCAGCAGACCTCGACAGGTTGTCTGGACCCAGTACTTC.

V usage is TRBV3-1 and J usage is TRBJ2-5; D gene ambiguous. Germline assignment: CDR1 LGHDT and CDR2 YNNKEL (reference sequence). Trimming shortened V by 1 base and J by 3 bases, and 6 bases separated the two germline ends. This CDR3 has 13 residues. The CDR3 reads CASSQAAKETQYF. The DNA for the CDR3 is TGTGCCAGCAGCCAAGCCGCAAAAGAGACCCAGTACTTC.

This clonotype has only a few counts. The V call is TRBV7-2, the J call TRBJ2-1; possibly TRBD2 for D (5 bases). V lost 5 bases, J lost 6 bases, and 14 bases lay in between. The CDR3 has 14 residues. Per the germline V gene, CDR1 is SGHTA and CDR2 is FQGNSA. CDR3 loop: CASSPNAGRNEQFF. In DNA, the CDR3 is TGTGCCAGCAGCCCAAACGCGGGTCGCAATGAGCAGTTCTTC.

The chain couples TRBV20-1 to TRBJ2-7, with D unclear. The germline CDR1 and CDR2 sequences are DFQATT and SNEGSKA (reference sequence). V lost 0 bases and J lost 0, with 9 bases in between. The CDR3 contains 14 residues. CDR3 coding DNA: TGCAGTGCTAGAGATTTCCAAGCCTCCTACGAGCAGTACTTC. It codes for CSARDFQASYEQYF.

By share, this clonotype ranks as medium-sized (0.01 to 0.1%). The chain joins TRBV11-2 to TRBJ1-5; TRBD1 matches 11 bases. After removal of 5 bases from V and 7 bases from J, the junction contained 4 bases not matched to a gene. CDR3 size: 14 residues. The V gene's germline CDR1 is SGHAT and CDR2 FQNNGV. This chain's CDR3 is CASSVGTGGQPQHF. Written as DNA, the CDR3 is TGTGCCAGCAGCGTAGGGACAGGGGGACAGCCCCAGCATTTT.

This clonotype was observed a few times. The chain's CDR3 is CASSLWDRVYEQYF. The CDR3 nucleotides read TGTGCCAGCAGCTTATGGGACAGAGTCTACGAGCAGTACTTC. V is TRBV7-9 and J is TRBJ2-7, with 7 bases aligning to TRBD1. Looked up from germline, CDR1 is SEHNR and CDR2 is FQNEAQ (reference sequence). CDR3 length: 14 amino acids. V shed 2 bases and J 3 bases; nucleotides not matched to a gene: 4.

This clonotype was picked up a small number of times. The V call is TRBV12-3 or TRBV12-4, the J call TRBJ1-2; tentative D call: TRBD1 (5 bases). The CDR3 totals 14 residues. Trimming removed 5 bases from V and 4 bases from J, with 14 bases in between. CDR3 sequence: CASSIAGIGYGYTF. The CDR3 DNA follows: TGTGCCAGCAGTATTGCAGGGATCGGCTATGGCTACACCTTC.

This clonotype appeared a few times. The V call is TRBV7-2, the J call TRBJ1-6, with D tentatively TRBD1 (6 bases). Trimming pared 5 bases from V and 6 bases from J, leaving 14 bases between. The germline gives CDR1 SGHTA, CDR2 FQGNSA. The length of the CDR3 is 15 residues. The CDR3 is CASSQRTARNSPLHF. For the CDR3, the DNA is TGTGCCAGCAGCCAGAGGACAGCCCGTAATTCACCCCTCCACTTT.

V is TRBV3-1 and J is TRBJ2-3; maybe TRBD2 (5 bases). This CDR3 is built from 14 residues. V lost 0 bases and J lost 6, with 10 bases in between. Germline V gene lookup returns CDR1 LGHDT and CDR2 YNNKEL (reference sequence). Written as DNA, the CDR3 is TGTGCCAGCAGCCAAGAACGGGGTCGGGATACGCAGTATTTT. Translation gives CASSQERGRDTQYF.